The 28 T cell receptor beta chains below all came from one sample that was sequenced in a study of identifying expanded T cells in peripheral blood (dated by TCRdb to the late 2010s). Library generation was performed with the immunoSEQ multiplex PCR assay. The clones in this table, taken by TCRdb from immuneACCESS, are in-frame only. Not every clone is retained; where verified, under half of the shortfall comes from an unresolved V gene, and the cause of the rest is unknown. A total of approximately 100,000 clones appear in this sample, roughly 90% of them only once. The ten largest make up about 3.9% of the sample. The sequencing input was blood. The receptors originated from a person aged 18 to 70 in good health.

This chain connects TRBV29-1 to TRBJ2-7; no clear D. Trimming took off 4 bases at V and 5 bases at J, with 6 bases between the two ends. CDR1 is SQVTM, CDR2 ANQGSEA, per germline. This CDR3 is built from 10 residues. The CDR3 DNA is TGCAGCGTTGGGTCCGACGAGCAGTACTTC. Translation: CSVGSDEQYF.

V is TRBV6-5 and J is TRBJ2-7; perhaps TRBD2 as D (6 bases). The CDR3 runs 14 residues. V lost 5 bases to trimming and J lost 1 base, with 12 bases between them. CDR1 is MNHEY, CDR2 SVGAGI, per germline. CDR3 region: CASSPWGESYEQYF. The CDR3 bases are TGTGCCAGCAGTCCCTGGGGGGAGTCCTACGAGCAGTACTTC.

The CDR3 nucleotides are TGTGCCAGCAGCTTAGAAGCCGGGGAGCTGTTTTTT. Encoded protein: CASSLEAGELFF. The genes are TRBV7-2 and TRBJ2-2; no reliable D call. The length of the CDR3 is 12 residues. In germline, CDR1 is SGHTA, CDR2 FQGNSA. Between the trimmed V and J ends, which lost 1 base and 6 bases, there was a span of 3 bases.

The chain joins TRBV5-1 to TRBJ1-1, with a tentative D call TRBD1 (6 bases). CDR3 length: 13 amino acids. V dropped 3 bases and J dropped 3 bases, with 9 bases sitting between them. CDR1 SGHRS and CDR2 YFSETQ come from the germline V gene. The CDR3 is CASSSQGDTEAFF. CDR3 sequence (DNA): TGCGCCAGCAGCTCACAGGGAGACACTGAAGCTTTCTTT.

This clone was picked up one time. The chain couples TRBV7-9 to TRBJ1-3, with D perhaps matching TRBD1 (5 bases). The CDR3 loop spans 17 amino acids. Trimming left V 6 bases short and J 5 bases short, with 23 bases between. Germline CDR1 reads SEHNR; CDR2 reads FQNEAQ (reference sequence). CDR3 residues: CASRPTGTPLLRNTIYF. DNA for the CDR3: TGTGCCAGCAGACCCACCGGGACCCCCCTCTTGAGAAACACCATATATTTT.

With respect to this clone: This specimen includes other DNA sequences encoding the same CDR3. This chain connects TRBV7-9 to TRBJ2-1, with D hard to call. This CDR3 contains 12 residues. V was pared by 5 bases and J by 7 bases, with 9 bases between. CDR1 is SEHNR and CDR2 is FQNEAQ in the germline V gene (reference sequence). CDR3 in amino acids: CASSRSKNEQFF. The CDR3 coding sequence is TGTGCCAGCAGCCGGTCCAAAAATGAGCAGTTCTTC.

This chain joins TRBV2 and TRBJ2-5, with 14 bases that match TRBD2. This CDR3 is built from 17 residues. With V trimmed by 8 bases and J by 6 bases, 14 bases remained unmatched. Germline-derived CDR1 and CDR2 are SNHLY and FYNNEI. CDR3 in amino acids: CASVAFPGTSGSKTQYF. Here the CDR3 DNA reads TGTGCCAGCGTAGCCTTTCCCGGGACTAGCGGGAGTAAGACCCAGTACTTC.

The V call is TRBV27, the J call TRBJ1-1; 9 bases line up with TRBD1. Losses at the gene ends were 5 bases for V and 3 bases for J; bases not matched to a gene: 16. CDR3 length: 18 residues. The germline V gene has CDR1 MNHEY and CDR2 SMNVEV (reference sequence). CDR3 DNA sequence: TGTGCCAGCAGTCCCCAAACAGGGGGCGGGAGAGTGTACACTGAAGCTTTCTTT. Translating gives CASSPQTGGGRVYTEAFF.

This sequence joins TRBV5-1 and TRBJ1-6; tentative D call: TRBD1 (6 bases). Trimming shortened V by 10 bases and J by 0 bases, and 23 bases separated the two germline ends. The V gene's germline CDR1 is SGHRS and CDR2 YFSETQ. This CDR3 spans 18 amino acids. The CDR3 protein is CAPHRDGPPSSYNSPLHF. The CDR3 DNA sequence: TGCGCCCCCCACAGGGACGGTCCCCCAAGCTCCTATAATTCACCCCTCCACTTT. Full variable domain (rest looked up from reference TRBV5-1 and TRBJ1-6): KAGVTQTPRYLIKTRGQQVTLSCSPISGHRSVSWYQQTPGQGLQFLFEYFSETQRNKGNFPGRFSGRQFSNSRSEMNVSTLELGDSALYLCAPHRDGPPSSYNSPLHFGNGTRLTVT.

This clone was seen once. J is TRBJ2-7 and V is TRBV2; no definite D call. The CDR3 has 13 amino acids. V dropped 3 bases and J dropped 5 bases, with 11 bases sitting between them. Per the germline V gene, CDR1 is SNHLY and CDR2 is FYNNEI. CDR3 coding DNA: TGTGCCAGCAGTGAGGCCCGAGACGACGAGCAGTACTTC. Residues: CASSEARDDEQYF. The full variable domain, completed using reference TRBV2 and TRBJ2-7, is EPEVTQTPSHQVTQMGQEVILRCVPISNHLYFYWYRQILGQKVEFLVSFYNNEISEKSEIFDDQFSVERPDGSNFTLKIRSTKLEDSAMYFCASSEARDDEQYFGPGTRLTVT.

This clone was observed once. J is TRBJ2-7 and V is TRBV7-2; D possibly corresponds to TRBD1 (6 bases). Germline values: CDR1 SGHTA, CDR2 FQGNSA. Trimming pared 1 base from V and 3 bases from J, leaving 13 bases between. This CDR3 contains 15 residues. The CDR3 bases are TGTGCCAGCAGCTTAGTAGCACAGGGCATCTACGAGCAGTACTTC. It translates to CASSLVAQGIYEQYF.

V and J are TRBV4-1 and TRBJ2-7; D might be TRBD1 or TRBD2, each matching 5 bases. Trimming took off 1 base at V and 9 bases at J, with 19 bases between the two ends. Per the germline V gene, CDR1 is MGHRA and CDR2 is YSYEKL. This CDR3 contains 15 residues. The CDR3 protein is CASSQVSSGRGLQYF. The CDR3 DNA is TGCGCCAGCAGCCAAGTTTCATCGGGACGCGGTTTGCAGTACTTC.

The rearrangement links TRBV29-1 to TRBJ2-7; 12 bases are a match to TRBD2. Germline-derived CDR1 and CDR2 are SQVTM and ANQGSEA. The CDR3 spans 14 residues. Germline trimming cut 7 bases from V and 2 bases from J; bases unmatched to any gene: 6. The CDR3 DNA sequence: TGCAGCGCTAGACTAGCGGGGGCAGCCTACGAGCAGTACTTC. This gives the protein CSARLAGAAYEQYF.

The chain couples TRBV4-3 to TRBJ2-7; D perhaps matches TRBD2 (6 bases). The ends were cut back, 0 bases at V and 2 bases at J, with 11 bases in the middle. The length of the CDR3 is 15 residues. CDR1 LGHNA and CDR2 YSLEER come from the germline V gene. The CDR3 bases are TGCGCCAGCAGCCAAGATACTAGCCGGGCCTACGAGCAGTACTTC. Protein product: CASSQDTSRAYEQYF.

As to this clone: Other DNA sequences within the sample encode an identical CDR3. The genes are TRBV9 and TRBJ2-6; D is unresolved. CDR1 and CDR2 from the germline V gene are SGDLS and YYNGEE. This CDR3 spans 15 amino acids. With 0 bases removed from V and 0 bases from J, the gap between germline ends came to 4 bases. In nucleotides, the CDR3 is TGTGCCAGCAGCGTAGGCGCCTCTGGGGCCAACGTCCTGACTTTC. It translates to CASSVGASGANVLTF. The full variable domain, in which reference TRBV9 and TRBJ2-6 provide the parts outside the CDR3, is DSGVTQTPKHLITATGQRVTLRCSPRSGDLSVYWYQQSLDQGLQFLIQYYNGEERAKGNILERFSAQQFPDLHSELNLSSLELGDSALYFCASSVGASGANVLTFGAGSRLTVL.

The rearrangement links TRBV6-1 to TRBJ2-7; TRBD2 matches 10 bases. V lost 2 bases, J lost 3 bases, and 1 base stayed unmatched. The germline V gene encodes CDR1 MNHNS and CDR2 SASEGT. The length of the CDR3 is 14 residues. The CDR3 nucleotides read TGTGCCAGCAGTGAACCTAGCGGGAGCTACGAGCAGTACTTC. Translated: CASSEPSGSYEQYF.

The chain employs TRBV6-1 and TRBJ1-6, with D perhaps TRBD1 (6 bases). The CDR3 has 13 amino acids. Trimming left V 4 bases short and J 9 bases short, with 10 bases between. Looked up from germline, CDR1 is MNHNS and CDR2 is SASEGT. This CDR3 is CASSARGVSPLHF. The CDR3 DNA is TGTGCCAGCAGTGCTAGGGGGGTTTCACCCCTCCACTTT.

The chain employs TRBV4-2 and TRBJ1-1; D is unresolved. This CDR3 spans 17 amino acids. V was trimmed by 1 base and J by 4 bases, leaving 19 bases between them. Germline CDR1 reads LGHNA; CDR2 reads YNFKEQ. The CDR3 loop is CASSQVGLHQIGTEAFF. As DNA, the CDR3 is TGTGCCAGCAGCCAAGTTGGTCTACACCAAATCGGCACTGAAGCTTTCTTT.

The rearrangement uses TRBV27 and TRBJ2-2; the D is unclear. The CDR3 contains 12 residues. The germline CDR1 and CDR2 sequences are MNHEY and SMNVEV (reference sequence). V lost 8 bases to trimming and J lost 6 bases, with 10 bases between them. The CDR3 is CASGLVAGELFF. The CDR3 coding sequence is TGTGCCAGCGGCCTCGTGGCCGGGGAGCTGTTTTTT.

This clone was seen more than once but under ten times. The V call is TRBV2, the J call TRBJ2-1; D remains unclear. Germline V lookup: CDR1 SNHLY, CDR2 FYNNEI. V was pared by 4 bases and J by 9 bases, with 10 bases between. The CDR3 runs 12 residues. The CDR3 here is CASSVRLTEQFF. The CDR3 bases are TGTGCCAGCAGTGTGCGACTTACTGAGCAGTTCTTC. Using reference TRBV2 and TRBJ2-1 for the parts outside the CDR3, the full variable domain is EPEVTQTPSHQVTQMGQEVILRCVPISNHLYFYWYRQILGQKVEFLVSFYNNEISEKSEIFDDQFSVERPDGSNFTLKIRSTKLEDSAMYFCASSVRLTEQFFGPGTRLTVL.

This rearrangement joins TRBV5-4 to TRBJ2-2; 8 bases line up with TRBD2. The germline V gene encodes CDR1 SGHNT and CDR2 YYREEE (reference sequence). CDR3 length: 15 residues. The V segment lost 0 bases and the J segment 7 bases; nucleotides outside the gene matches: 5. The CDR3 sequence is CASSLARGGFGELFF. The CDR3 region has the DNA TGTGCCAGCAGCTTGGCCCGGGGGGGCTTCGGGGAGCTGTTTTTT. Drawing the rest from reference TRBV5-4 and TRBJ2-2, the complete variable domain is ETGVTQSPTHLIKTRGQQVTLRCSSQSGHNTVSWYQQALGQGPQFIFQYYREEENGRGNFPPRFSGLQFPNYSSELNVNALELDDSALYLCASSLARGGFGELFFGEGSRLTVL.

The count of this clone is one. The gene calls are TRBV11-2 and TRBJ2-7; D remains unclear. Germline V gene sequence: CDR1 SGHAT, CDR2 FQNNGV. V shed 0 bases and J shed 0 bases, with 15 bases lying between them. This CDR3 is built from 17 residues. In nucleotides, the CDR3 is TGTGCCAGCAGCTTAGATCGCTCCTACACGGACTCCTACGAGCAGTACTTC. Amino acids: CASSLDRSYTDSYEQYF.

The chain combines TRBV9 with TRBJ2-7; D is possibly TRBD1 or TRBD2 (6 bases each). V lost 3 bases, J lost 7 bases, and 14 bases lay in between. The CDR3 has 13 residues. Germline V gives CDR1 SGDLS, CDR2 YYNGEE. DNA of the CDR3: TGTGCCAGCAGCGGGGGGGCGGCCGGAGAGCAGTACTTC. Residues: CASSGGAAGEQYF.

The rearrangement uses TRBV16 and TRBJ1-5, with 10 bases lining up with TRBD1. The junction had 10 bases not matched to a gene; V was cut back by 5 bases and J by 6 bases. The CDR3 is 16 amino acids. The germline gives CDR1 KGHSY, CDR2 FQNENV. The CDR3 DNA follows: TGTGCCAGCAGCTTCTCCGGGACAGGGGTCGGTCAGCCCCAGCATTTT. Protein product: CASSFSGTGVGQPQHF. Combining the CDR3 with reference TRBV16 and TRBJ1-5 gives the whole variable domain GEEVAQTPKHLVRGEGQKAKLYCAPIKGHSYVFWYQQVLKNEFKFLISFQNENVFDETGMPKERFSAKCLPNSPCSLEIQATKLEDSAVYFCASSFSGTGVGQPQHFGDGTRLSIL.

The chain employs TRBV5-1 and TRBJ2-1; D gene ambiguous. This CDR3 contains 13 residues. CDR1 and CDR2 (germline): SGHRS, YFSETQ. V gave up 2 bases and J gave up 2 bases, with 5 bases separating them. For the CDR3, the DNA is TGCGCCAGCAGCTTAGTGGCCTACAATGAGCAGTTCTTC. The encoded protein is CASSLVAYNEQFF.

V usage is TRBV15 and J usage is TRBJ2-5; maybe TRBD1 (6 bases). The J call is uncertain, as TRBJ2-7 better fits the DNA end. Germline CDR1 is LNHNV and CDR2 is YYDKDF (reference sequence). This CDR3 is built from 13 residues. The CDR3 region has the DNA TGTGCCACCAGAGGGGGTTCCTCCTACGAGCAGTACTTC. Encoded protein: CATRGGSSYEQYF.

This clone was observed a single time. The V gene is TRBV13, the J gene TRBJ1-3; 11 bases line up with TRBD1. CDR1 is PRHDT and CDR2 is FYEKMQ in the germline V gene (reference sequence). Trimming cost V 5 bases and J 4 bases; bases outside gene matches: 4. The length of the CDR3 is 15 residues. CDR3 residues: CASSGQGAGGNTIYF. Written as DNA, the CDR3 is TGTGCCAGCAGCGGACAGGGGGCGGGCGGAAACACCATATATTTT.

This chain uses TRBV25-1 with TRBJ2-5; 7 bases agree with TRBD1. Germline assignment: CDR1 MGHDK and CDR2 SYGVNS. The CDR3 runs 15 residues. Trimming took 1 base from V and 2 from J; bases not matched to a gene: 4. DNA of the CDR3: TGTGCCAGCAGTGAATCCGGGACAGAGCAAGAGACCCAGTACTTC. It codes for CASSESGTEQETQYF.